These T cell receptor beta chains were read from a single sample in a study of human T cells and chemical hapten exposure. A single record per CDR3 protein comes from TCRdb applying MiXCR to the 5' RACE reads. The sample includes 150,000 or so distinct CDR3 sequences, around 4.4% seen only once; the top ten take approximately 1.4%. Receptor source: a female donor in good health. CDR3s include the opening cysteine and the closing phenylalanine or tryptophan. Each record gives: J gene, V gene, D gene, clone size, CDR3 DNA, CDR3 protein. A D gene is named only where the DNA matches it firmly. The listing skips clone size in some rows; elsewhere it reads once, few, many or a size class.

>TRBJ2-7|TRBV19|TRBD1|few
TGTGCGGTACAGGGGGCGCCAGGGGGCTTCGACGAGCAGTACTTC
CAVQGAPGGFDEQYF
>TRBJ1-1|TRBV12-3/TRBV12-4|.|.
TGTGCCAGCAGGGGGGGGGGACGGGCTTTCTTT
CASRGGGRAFF
>TRBJ2-3|TRBV5-4|.|.
TGTGCCAGCAGCCCTGGGGGGGGGCAAGATACGCAGTATTTT
CASSPGGGQDTQYF
>TRBJ2-2|TRBV5-4|.|many
TGTGCCAGCAGCCTAGCGCACGCGAACACCGGGGAGCTGTTTTTT
CASSLAHANTGELFF
>TRBJ1-1|TRBV7-8|.|many
TGTGCCAGCAGCTTAGTTCGGGGGGCTACTGAAGCTTTCTTT
CASSLVRGATEAFF
>TRBJ1-6|TRBV7-9|.|many
TGTGCCAGCAGCTTAGCGAGGAATTCACCCCTCCACTTT
CASSLARNSPLHF
>TRBJ1-2|TRBV2|TRBD1|many
TGTGCCAGCAGGGGACAGGGAGAGGCCTATGGCTACACCTTC
CASRGQGEAYGYTF
>TRBJ2-7|TRBV12-5|.|many
TGTGCTAGTGGTTTGGTTGATTACGGGGAACAGTACTTC
CASGLVDYGEQYF
>TRBJ1-1|TRBV20-1|.|many
TGCAGTGCTAGAGATCAACCAGGGAGCACTGAAGCTTTCTTT
CSARDQPGSTEAFF
>TRBJ2-5|TRBV7-9|TRBD2|many
TGTGCCAGCGGTAGCGGGGGGGCCGATCTCGAGACCCAGTACTTC
CASGSGGADLETQYF
>TRBJ2-5|TRBV2|TRBD2|.
TGTGCCAGTCAAATTGTAGCGGGGGGAGGAGAGACCCAGTACTTC
CASQIVAGGGETQYF
>TRBJ2-6|TRBV5-1|.|few
TGCGCCAGCAGCTTACTCTCTGGGGCCAACGTCCTGACTTTC
CASSLLSGANVLTF
>TRBJ2-3|TRBV5-1|TRBD2|many
TGCGCCAGCGGCGAACTAGCGGGGGGTACGAATACGCAGTATTTT
CASGELAGGTNTQYF
>TRBJ1-1|TRBV20-1|.|many
TGCAGTGCTAGAGATGAAGGGAAAATGAACACTGAAGCTTTCTTT
CSARDEGKMNTEAFF
>TRBJ1-1|TRBV29-1|TRBD1|few
TGCAGCGTTGAGGACAGGGGGAGCACTGAAGCTTTCTTT
CSVEDRGSTEAFF
>TRBJ2-7|TRBV12-3/TRBV12-4|TRBD1|many
TGTGCCAGCCGACCTCAAGGGGCAGGGGGCGATTCTGTGCAGTACTTC
CASRPQGAGGDSVQYF
>TRBJ2-2|TRBV7-3|.|many
TGTGCCAGCAGAGAGGAACGGAACACCGGGGAGCTGTTTTTT
CASREERNTGELFF
>TRBJ2-1|TRBV18|.|many
TGTGCCAGCTCACCACCAACCGGGACGTCAGGCGATGAGCAGTTCTTC
CASSPPTGTSGDEQFF
>TRBJ1-4|TRBV7-9|.|many
TGTGCCAGCATGCTCCCAGGGCGGGAAAAACTGTTTTTT
CASMLPGREKLFF
>TRBJ1-5|TRBV15|.|many
TGTGCCACCAGCAGCGAGGGCGATCAGCCCCAGCATTTT
CATSSEGDQPQHF
>TRBJ2-3|TRBV9|TRBD2|many
TGTGCCAGCAGCGTAGAGACTAGCGGGGCAGATACGCAGTATTTT
CASSVETSGADTQYF
>TRBJ2-2|TRBV27|.|few
TGTGCCAGCCTTGCTCTGGCAGTCTGGTTGTGGAGGGAGCTGTTTTTT
CASLALAVWLWRELFF
>TRBJ2-6|TRBV10-3|.|many
TGTGCCATCAGAGGGGACGGAGGAGTATCTGGGGCCAACGTCCTGACTTTC
CAIRGDGGVSGANVLTF
>TRBJ2-5|TRBV4-2|.|many
TGTGCCAGCAGCTCCCCTCGGGGATTCGAGACCCAGTACTTC
CASSSPRGFETQYF
>TRBJ1-4|TRBV19|TRBD1|many
TGTGCCAGTAGTACCCGGGACAGGGACGCCTCTGGAAAACTGTTTTTT
CASSTRDRDASGKLFF
>TRBJ2-3|TRBV30|TRBD2|many
TGTGCCTGGAGTTTCGGGACTAGCGGGAGATTCACAGATACGCAGTATTTT
CAWSFGTSGRFTDTQYF
>TRBJ1-1|TRBV20-1|.|many
TGCAGTGCTAGATCCGACAGGCGGGACACTGAAGCTTTCTTT
CSARSDRRDTEAFF
>TRBJ2-7|TRBV6-2/TRBV6-3|.|few
TGTGCCAGCAGTTACCCCGTTATCTCCTACGAGCAGTACTTC
CASSYPVISYEQYF
>TRBJ2-7|TRBV28|TRBD1|many
TGTGCCAGCAGTCCAAGATCCCGGACAGGGGGTTTTGGCGAGCAGTACTTC
CASSPRSRTGGFGEQYF
>TRBJ2-3|TRBV20-1|.|many
TGCAGTGCTAGGCCGGGGCAAGATACGCAGTATTTT
CSARPGQDTQYF
>TRBJ1-6|TRBV12-3/TRBV12-4|.|.
TGTGCCAGCAGCCGTAGACGAAATAATTCACCCCTCCACTTT
CASSRRRNNSPLHF